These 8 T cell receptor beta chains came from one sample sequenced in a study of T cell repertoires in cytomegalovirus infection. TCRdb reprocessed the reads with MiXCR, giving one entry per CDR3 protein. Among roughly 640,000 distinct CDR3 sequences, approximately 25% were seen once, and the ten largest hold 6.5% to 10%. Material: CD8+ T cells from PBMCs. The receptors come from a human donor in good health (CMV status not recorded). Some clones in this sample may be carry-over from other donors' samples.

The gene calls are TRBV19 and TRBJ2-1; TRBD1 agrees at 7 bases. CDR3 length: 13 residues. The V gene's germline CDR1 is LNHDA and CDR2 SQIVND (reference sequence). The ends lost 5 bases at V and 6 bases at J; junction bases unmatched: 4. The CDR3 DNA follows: TGTGCCAGTAGTTTGGGACAGCTCAATGAGCAGTTCTTC. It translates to CASSLGQLNEQFF.

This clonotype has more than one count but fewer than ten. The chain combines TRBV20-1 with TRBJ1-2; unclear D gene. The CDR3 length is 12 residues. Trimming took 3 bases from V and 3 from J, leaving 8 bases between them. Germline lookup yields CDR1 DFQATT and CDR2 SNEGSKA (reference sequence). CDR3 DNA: TGCAGTGCTAGTGACTCTTACTATGGCTACACCTTC. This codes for CSASDSYYGYTF.

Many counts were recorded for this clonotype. The CDR3: CASGGQGGRSYEQYF. In nucleotides, the CDR3 is TGTGCCAGCGGGGGACAGGGAGGGAGGTCCTACGAGCAGTACTTC. This sequence joins TRBV7-8 and TRBJ2-7; TRBD1 matches 9 bases. CDR3 size: 15 residues. V lost 8 bases, J lost 1 base, and 9 bases stayed unmatched. The germline V gene has CDR1 SGHVS and CDR2 FQNEAQ. The full variable domain, rest sourced from reference TRBV7-8 and TRBJ2-7, is GAGVSQSPRYKVAKRGQDVALRCDPISGHVSLFWYQQALGQGPEFLTYFQNEAQLDKSGLPSDRFFAERPEGSVSTLKIQRTQQEDSAVYLCASGGQGGRSYEQYFGPGTRLTVT.

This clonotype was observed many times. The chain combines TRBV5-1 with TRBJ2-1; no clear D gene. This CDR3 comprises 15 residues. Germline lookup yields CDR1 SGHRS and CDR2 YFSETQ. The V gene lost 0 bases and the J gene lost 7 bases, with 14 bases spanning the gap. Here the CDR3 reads CASSLGGIPMNEQFF. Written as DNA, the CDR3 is TGCGCCAGCAGCTTGGGGGGTATACCGATGAATGAGCAGTTCTTC.

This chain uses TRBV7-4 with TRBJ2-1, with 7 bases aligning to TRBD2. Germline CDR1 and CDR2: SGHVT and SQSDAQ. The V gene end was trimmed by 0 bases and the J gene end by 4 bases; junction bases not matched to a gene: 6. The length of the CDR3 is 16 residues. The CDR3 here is CASSLAGLGLYNEQFF. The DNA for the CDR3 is TGTGCCAGCAGCTTAGCAGGACTAGGGCTTTACAATGAGCAGTTCTTC.

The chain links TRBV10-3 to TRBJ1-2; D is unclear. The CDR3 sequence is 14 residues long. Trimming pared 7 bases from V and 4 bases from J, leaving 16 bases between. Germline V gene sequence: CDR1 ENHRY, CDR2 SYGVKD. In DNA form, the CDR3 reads TGTGCCATCACGGAGACGGAGCAAGTCTATGGCTACACCTTC. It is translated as CAITETEQVYGYTF.

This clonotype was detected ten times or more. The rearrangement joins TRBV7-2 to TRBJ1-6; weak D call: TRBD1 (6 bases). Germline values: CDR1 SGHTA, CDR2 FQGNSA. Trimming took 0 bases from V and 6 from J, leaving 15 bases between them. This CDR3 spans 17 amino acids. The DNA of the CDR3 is TGTGCCAGCAGCTTAGCGAGGGACATTTGGGGTAATTCACCCCTCCACTTT. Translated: CASSLARDIWGNSPLHF. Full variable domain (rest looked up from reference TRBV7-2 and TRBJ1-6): GAGVSQSPSNKVTEKGKDVELRCDPISGHTALYWYRQSLGQGLEFLIYFQGNSAPDKSGLPSDRFSAERTGGSVSTLTIQRTQQEDSAVYLCASSLARDIWGNSPLHFGNGTRLTVT.

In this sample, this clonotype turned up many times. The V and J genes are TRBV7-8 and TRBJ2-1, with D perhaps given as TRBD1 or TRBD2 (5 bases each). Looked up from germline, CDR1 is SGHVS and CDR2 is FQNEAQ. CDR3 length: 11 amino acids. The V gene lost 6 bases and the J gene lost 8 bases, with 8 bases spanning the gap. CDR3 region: CASRLGDEQFF. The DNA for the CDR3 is TGTGCCAGCAGACTAGGGGATGAGCAGTTCTTC.